This section outlines one TCR beta chain sequence together with its context. Its antigen is unidentified. This sample is drawn from a study of OX40 agonist ivuxolimab in advanced cancers. Study-wide points: Certain nonresponders additionally had low normalized T-cell clonal expansion.

This CDR3 contains 17 residues. Between the trimmed V and J ends, which lost 5 bases and 0 bases, there was a span of 14 bases. Looked up from germline, CDR1 is SGHTA and CDR2 is FQGNSA. Generated by immunoSEQ multiplex PCR, the TCRdb table keeps only in-frame clones and is missing some. Among tens of thousands of clones listed, 80% to 85% were seen once. The sequence derives from an adult with an advanced solid tumor such as melanoma, head and neck, liver or kidney cancer. The sequencing here drew on CD4+ or CD8+ T cells sorted from blood, taken in a trial of the OX40 agonist ivuxolimab. The J gene is TRBJ2-6, the V gene TRBV7-2; possible D gene TRBD2, 5 bases. CDR3 sequence (DNA): TGTGCCAGCAGCCCGGCGGGCTGGAGCTCTGGGGCCAACGTCCTGACTTTC. It yields the protein CASSPAGWSSGANVLTF.